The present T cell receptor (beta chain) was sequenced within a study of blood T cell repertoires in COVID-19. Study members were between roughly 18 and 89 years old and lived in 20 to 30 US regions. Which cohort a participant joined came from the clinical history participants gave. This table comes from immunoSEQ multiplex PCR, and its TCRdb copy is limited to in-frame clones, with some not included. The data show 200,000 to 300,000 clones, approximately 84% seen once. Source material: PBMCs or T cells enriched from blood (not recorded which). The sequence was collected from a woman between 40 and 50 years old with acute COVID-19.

CDR3 bases: TGCAGCGTTGAAGATCTGGGCAGAACTAACTATGGCTACACCTTC. This sequence encodes CSVEDLGRTNYGYTF. This chain joins TRBV29-1 and TRBJ1-2; D remains unclear. Germline V gene lookup returns CDR1 SQVTM and CDR2 ANQGSEA. V lost 0 bases and J lost 0, with 11 bases in between. This CDR3 contains 15 residues.